The 24 T cell receptor beta chains below all came from one sample that was sequenced in a study of T cells after posttransplantation cyclophosphamide. The assay was immunoSEQ multiplex PCR, and TCRdb's table has in-frame clones only and misses some. The sample lists 10,000 to 15,000 clones; about four fifths were seen once. Sequenced: memory CD4+ T cells sorted from PBMCs. The origin of the receptors is a man aged 45-65 years in good health, CMV-negative, and a related stem cell transplant donor.

The V call is TRBV6-5, the J call TRBJ2-3; D not certain. The CDR3 runs to 11 residues. The germline V gene encodes CDR1 MNHEY and CDR2 SVGAGI. Deletions cut 10 bases from V and 5 bases from J, with 10 bases between. The CDR3 loop is CATGDGDTQYF. In DNA form, the CDR3 reads TGTGCCACCGGAGATGGAGATACGCAGTATTTT.

The chain joins TRBV9 to TRBJ2-3, with a tentative D call TRBD1 (5 bases). V gave up 1 base and J gave up 8 bases, with 17 bases separating them. The germline CDR1 and CDR2 sequences are SGDLS and YYNGEE. The CDR3 is 15 residues long. The CDR3 DNA reads TGTGCCAGCAGCGTACTGGACAATTATCAGAGTACGCAGTATTTT. As protein: CASSVLDNYQSTQYF.

The chain combines TRBV6-1 with TRBJ2-2, with D maybe TRBD1 (6 bases). CDR3 size: 15 residues. Trimming took off 4 bases at V and 2 bases at J, with 11 bases between the two ends. Germline-derived CDR1 and CDR2 are MNHNS and SASEGT. DNA of the CDR3: TGTGCCAGCAGTGCGAGGACAGAAAACACCGGGGAGCTGTTTTTT. It codes for CASSARTENTGELFF.

Turning to this clone: Other DNA sequences in this sample translate to the same CDR3. The V and J genes are TRBV7-2 and TRBJ1-6; TRBD1 agrees at 8 bases. With V trimmed by 6 bases and J by 13 bases, 5 bases remained unmatched. CDR3 length equals 12 residues. In germline, CDR1 is SGHTA, CDR2 FQGNSA. CDR3 bases: TGTGCCAGCAGGCTCCAGGGGGCCCCCCTCCACTTT. It yields the protein CASRLQGAPLHF.

This sequence joins TRBV7-2 and TRBJ2-3; TRBD2 agrees at 8 bases. This CDR3 is built from 14 residues. The germline CDR1 and CDR2 sequences are SGHTA and FQGNSA. Trimming at V came to 8 bases and at J to 0 bases, leaving 4 bases not matched to a gene. The DNA for the CDR3 is TGTGCCAGCCTTAGCGGGGCTAGCACAGATACGCAGTATTTT. It encodes CASLSGASTDTQYF. The full variable domain, completed using reference TRBV7-2 and TRBJ2-3, is GAGVSQSPSNKVTEKGKDVELRCDPISGHTALYWYRQSLGQGLEFLIYFQGNSAPDKSGLPSDRFSAERTGGSVSTLTIQRTQQEDSAVYLCASLSGASTDTQYFGPGTRLTVL.

The CDR3 region has the DNA TGCGCCAGCAGTCAATTGACTAGCGGGAGAGCGATAGAGCAGTACTTC. This gives the protein CASSQLTSGRAIEQYF. The chain combines TRBV23-1 with TRBJ2-7; 12 positions agree with TRBD2. TRBV23-1 is flagged as an ORF with uncertain function. The CDR3 extends over 16 amino acids. Losses at the gene ends were 1 base for V and 7 bases for J; bases not matched to a gene: 8.

In its sample, this clone was seen once. The chain recombines TRBV21-1 with TRBJ1-5; the table's D call, TRBD1, has no DNA check behind it. TRBV21-1 is a pseudogene segment. The CDR3 totals 14 residues. The CDR3 here is CASSTQVNNQPQHF. Here the CDR3 DNA reads TGTGCCAGCAGCACACAGGTTAACAATCAGCCCCAGCATTTT.

J is TRBJ2-7 and V is TRBV7-2; 10 bases are a match to TRBD1. Trimming took 0 bases from V and 0 from J; bases not matched to a gene: 5. CDR1 is SGHTA, CDR2 FQGNSA, per germline. The CDR3 runs to 17 residues. Here the CDR3 reads CASSLAGTGVNSYEQYF. CDR3 nucleotides: TGTGCCAGCAGCTTAGCTGGGACAGGGGTTAACTCCTACGAGCAGTACTTC.

The CDR3 loop is CASSLSGGPGTDTQYF. CDR3 nucleotide sequence: TGTGCCAGCAGCCTTAGCGGGGGGCCGGGGACAGATACGCAGTATTTT. The rearrangement links TRBV9 to TRBJ2-3; 10 positions agree with TRBD2. CDR1 is SGDLS and CDR2 is YYNGEE in the germline V gene. V gave up 4 bases and J gave up 3 bases; unmatched junction bases: 8. This CDR3 region has 16 residues. Together with reference TRBV9 and TRBJ2-3, the CDR3 gives the full variable domain: DSGVTQTPKHLITATGQRVTLRCSPRSGDLSVYWYQQSLDQGLQFLIQYYNGEERAKGNILERFSAQQFPDLHSELNLSSLELGDSALYFCASSLSGGPGTDTQYFGPGTRLTVL.

This clone showed up just a few times. The chain has TRBV5-4 and TRBJ2-7, with 9 nucleotides matching TRBD2. Germline V CDR1 and CDR2: SGHNT, YYREEE (reference sequence). The CDR3 consists of 15 residues. V shed 0 bases and J 2 bases; nucleotides not matched to a gene: 3. CDR3 nucleotides: TGTGCCAGCAGCTTGGGACTAGCGGAGACCTACGAGCAGTACTTC. This sequence encodes CASSLGLAETYEQYF.

The CDR3 sequence is CASSSRRDSSYNEQFF. For the CDR3, the DNA is TGTGCCAGCAGCTCCCGACGGGACAGCTCCTACAATGAGCAGTTCTTC. The chain recombines TRBV5-4 with TRBJ2-1; 7 bases agree with TRBD1. V was pared by 3 bases and J by 0 bases, with 6 bases of the junction left unmatched. The CDR3 contains 16 residues. Germline CDR1 SGHNT, CDR2 YYREEE (reference sequence).

The chain recombines TRBV9 with TRBJ2-1; TRBD2 matches at 8 bases. The CDR3 extends over 15 amino acids. Germline V CDR1 and CDR2: SGDLS, YYNGEE. V lost 4 bases and J lost 7; bases outside the gene matches: 10. The CDR3 DNA reads as TGTGCCAGCAGCCCCCGTTTAGCGGGAAGGAATGAGCAGTTCTTC. Protein sequence: CASSPRLAGRNEQFF.

The rearrangement links TRBV5-1 to TRBJ2-3, with 11 positions matching TRBD2. This CDR3 spans 15 amino acids. From germline, CDR1 is SGHRS and CDR2 YFSETQ. Unmatched junction bases numbered 6, after V lost 5 bases and J lost 4 bases. This chain's CDR3 is CASSALAGGADTQYF. DNA of the CDR3: TGCGCCAGCAGTGCTCTAGCGGGGGGAGCAGATACGCAGTATTTT.

V and J are TRBV18 and TRBJ2-1, with 14 bases aligning to TRBD2. This CDR3 has 16 residues. CDR1 is KGHSH, CDR2 LQKENI, per germline. V lost 4 bases and J lost 8; bases outside the gene matches: 7. CDR3 sequence: CASSRAGTSGGYEQFF. The CDR3 DNA sequence: TGTGCCAGCTCACGAGCGGGGACTAGCGGGGGCTATGAGCAGTTCTTC.

This clone was seen a handful of times. The V and J genes are TRBV5-4 and TRBJ1-2; TRBD1 matches 9 bases. J gave up 8 bases and V 5 bases, and 16 bases lay outside the gene matches. This CDR3 spans 16 amino acids. Per germline, CDR1 SGHNT and CDR2 YYREEE (reference sequence). CDR3: CASSIPGQGMTEGYTF. As DNA, the CDR3 is TGTGCCAGCAGTATTCCGGGACAGGGAATGACAGAGGGCTACACCTTC.

The sample holds one count of this clone. V usage is TRBV4-1 and J usage is TRBJ2-7, with a weak D call TRBD2 (5 bases). Trimming pared 1 base from V and 4 bases from J, leaving 20 bases between. Germline V gene lookup returns CDR1 MGHRA and CDR2 YSYEKL. The CDR3 length is 17 residues. The CDR3 protein is CASSQVGWETSGYEQYF. The DNA of the CDR3 is TGCGCCAGCAGCCAAGTAGGTTGGGAGACCTCTGGGTACGAGCAGTACTTC.

Remarks on this clone: Different DNA sequences within this sample yield the same CDR3. The CDR3 DNA reads TGTGCCAGCAGCCCGCAGGGGACTAATGAAAAACTGTTTTTT. Translation: CASSPQGTNEKLFF. This sequence joins TRBV5-4 and TRBJ1-4, with D possibly TRBD1 on 6 matching bases. V lost 4 bases and J lost 2, with 9 bases in between. Germline V lookup: CDR1 SGHNT, CDR2 YYREEE (reference sequence). The CDR3 totals 14 residues.

This clone occurred a few times. This chain uses TRBV10-2 with TRBJ2-7; tentatively, D is TRBD1 (6 bases). Germline V gene data show CDR1 as WSHSY and CDR2 as SAAADI. V was shortened by 7 bases and J by 0 bases, with 13 bases between the two germline ends. There are 14 residues in the CDR3. In DNA form, the CDR3 reads TGCGCCAGCACTGGACAGTGGGCCTCCTACGAGCAGTACTTC. It is translated as CASTGQWASYEQYF.

J is TRBJ2-1 and V is TRBV4-3; 7 bases map to TRBD2. The V gene's germline CDR1 is LGHNA and CDR2 YSLEER. This CDR3 contains 17 residues. V lost 0 bases, J lost 0 bases, and 5 bases stayed unmatched. The CDR3 protein is CASSQDASGSSYNEQFF. CDR3 bases: TGCGCCAGCAGCCAAGATGCTAGCGGTAGCTCCTACAATGAGCAGTTCTTC.

The chain combines TRBV27 with TRBJ2-7; 13 bases match TRBD2. This CDR3 is 16 amino acids long. Germline V gene data show CDR1 as MNHEY and CDR2 as SMNVEV (reference sequence). V lost 5 bases, J lost 5 bases, and 9 bases stayed unmatched. The CDR3: CASSARLAGGTDEQYF. CDR3 in DNA: TGTGCCAGCAGTGCCCGACTAGCGGGAGGAACGGACGAGCAGTACTTC.

This chain links TRBV10-1 with TRBJ2-7, with 7 bases lining up with TRBD1. After removal of 5 bases from V and 3 bases from J, the junction contained 7 bases not matched to a gene. The CDR3 consists of 14 residues. Germline CDR1 is WNHNN and CDR2 is SYGVQD (reference sequence). The CDR3 nucleotides are TGCGCCAGCAGTTCCGGGACAGCACGCTACGAGCAGTACTTC. It encodes CASSSGTARYEQYF.

In nucleotides, the CDR3 is TGTGCCAGCAGCGTATCTGGACAGGGCTCTGGAAACACCATATATTTT. Protein sequence: CASSVSGQGSGNTIYF. V usage is TRBV7-3 and J usage is TRBJ1-3, with TRBD1 matching over 8 bases. Germline V gives CDR1 SGHTA, CDR2 FQGTGA. The CDR3 totals 16 residues. Trimming took 5 bases from V and 0 from J; bases not matched to a gene: 6.

The chain links TRBV2 to TRBJ2-7; weak D call: TRBD2 (5 bases). The V end was cut by 1 base, the J end by 2 bases, with 12 bases between. The CDR3 is 15 amino acids. Germline CDR1 is SNHLY and CDR2 is FYNNEI. CDR3 sequence: CASSEDSGFAYEQYF. The CDR3 DNA is TGTGCCAGCAGTGAAGATTCGGGGTTTGCCTACGAGCAGTACTTC.

J is TRBJ2-5 and V is TRBV5-1, with D uncertain. The V gene's germline CDR1 is SGHRS and CDR2 YFSETQ. V lost 0 bases, J lost 3 bases, and 12 bases lay in between. CDR3 length: 15 amino acids. For the CDR3, the DNA is TGCGCCAGCAGCTTGGCGGGTAGTACCGAAGAGACCCAGTACTTC. Amino acids: CASSLAGSTEETQYF.